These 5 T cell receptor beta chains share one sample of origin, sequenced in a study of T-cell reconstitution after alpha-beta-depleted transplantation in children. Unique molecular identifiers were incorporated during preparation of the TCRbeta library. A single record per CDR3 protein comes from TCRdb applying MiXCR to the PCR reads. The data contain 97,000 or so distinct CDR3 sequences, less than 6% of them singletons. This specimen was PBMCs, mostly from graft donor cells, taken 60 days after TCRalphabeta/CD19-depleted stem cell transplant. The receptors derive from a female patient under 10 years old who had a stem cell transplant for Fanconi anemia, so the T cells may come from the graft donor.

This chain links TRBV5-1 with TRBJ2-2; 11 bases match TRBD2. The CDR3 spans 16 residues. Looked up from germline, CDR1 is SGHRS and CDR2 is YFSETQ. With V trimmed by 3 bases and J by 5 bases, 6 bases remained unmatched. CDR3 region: CASSSLAGGVTGELFF. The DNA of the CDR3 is TGCGCCAGCAGCTCTCTAGCGGGGGGAGTAACCGGGGAGCTGTTTTTT.

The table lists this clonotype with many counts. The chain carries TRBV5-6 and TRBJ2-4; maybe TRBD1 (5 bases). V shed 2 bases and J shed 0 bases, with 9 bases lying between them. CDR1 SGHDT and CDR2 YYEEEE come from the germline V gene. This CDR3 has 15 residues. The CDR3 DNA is TGTGCCAGCAGCTTCCATGACAGAGCCAAAAACATTCAGTACTTC. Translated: CASSFHDRAKNIQYF.

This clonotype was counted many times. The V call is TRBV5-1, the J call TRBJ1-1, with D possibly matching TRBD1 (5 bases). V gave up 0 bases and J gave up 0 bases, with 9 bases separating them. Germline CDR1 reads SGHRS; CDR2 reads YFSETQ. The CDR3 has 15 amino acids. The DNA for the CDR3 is TGCGCCAGCAGCTTGGGGGGGACGGTGAACACTGAAGCTTTCTTT. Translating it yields CASSLGGTVNTEAFF.

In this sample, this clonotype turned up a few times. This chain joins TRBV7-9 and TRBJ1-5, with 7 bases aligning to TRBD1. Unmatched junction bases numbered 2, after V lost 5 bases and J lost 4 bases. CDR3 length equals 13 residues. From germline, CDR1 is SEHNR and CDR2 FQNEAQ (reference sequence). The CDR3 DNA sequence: TGTGCCAGCAGCCGGACAGGAAATCAGCCCCAGCATTTT. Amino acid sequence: CASSRTGNQPQHF. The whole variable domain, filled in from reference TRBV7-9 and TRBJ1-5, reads DTGVSQNPRHKITKRGQNVTFRCDPISEHNRLYWYRQTLGQGPEFLTYFQNEAQLEKSRLLSDRFSAERPKGSFSTLEIQRTEQGDSAMYLCASSRTGNQPQHFGDGTRLSIL.

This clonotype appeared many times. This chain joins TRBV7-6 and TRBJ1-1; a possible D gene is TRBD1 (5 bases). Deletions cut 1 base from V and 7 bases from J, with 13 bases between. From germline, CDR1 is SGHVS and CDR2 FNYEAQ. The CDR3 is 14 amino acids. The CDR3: CASSLDAGGGEAFF. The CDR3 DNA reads TGTGCCAGCAGCTTAGATGCAGGTGGGGGTGAAGCTTTCTTT.